The present T cell receptor (beta chain) was sequenced within a study of cytomegalovirus exposure and HLA in healthy donors. Study-level findings and limits: Both high specificity and high sensitivity reportedly marked the classifier's diagnosis of cytomegalovirus status. There were some public TCRs occurring in many donors, but most TCR sequences were rare.

Clones were sequenced by immunoSEQ multiplex PCR, and TCRdb holds only the in-frame ones, with some missing. The table includes 45,000 to 70,000 clones, about nine tenths detected once. Regarding this clone: The antigen remains undetermined.

Input material: PBMCs. This TCR was recovered from a man younger than 35 in good health and CMV-seronegative.

The CDR3 protein is CASGRPGSYEQYF. CDR3 nucleotide sequence: TGTGCCAGCGGTCGACCTGGGAGCTACGAGCAGTACTTC. The chain combines TRBV6-5 with TRBJ2-7; D may be TRBD2 (5 bases). V was shortened by 8 bases and J by 3 bases, with 14 bases between the two germline ends. Germline V lookup: CDR1 MNHEY, CDR2 SVGAGI. This CDR3 is 13 amino acids long.